One sample yielded the 23 T cell receptor beta chains listed below, sequenced in a study of technical replicates of blood from a few donors. Assay used: immunoSEQ multiplex PCR; TCRdb lists only in-frame clones, some missing. Found here are some 82,000 clones, around 94% of them singletons; the top ten hold 0.39%. Sequencing was performed on T cells isolated from PBMCs. Every receptor here comes from a human donor in good health.

This chain connects TRBV10-1 to TRBJ2-7, with D unclear. The CDR3 consists of 14 residues. The germline gives CDR1 WNHNN, CDR2 SYGVQD (reference sequence). Trimming took 3 bases from V and 1 from J, leaving 10 bases between them. The CDR3 bases are TGCGCCAGCAGTGATAAGGCGGTTTCCTACGAGCAGTACTTC. This sequence encodes CASSDKAVSYEQYF.

The J gene is TRBJ2-1, the V gene TRBV27, with a possible D match to TRBD2 (5 bases). This CDR3 is 15 amino acids long. The germline V and J ends were trimmed by 2 bases and 4 bases, with 12 bases remaining between them. Germline CDR1 MNHEY, CDR2 SMNVEV (reference sequence). The DNA for the CDR3 is TGTGCCAGCAGTTTAGCGGGTAACCATTACAATGAGCAGTTCTTC. It codes for CASSLAGNHYNEQFF.

This chain joins TRBV2 and TRBJ1-2; unclear D gene. CDR3 length: 12 amino acids. V gave up 4 bases and J gave up 8 bases, with 11 bases separating them. CDR1 and CDR2 from the germline V gene are SNHLY and FYNNEI. The DNA for the CDR3 is TGTGCCAGCAGTGGCGGGCATAGGGGCTACACCTTC. It codes for CASSGGHRGYTF.

The V call is TRBV28, the J call TRBJ2-7, with 8 bases fitting TRBD2. Germline assignment: CDR1 MDHEN and CDR2 SYDVKM. The CDR3 has 16 residues. The V segment lost 2 bases and the J segment 7 bases; nucleotides outside the gene matches: 13. The CDR3 region has the DNA TGTGCCAGCAGTTTAATAGTATCGGGAGGGCAAGGGGAGCAGTACTTC. Its translation is CASSLIVSGGQGEQYF.

The chain uses TRBV19 and TRBJ2-7; D unresolved. The CDR3 is 13 residues long. The germline V gene encodes CDR1 LNHDA and CDR2 SQIVND (reference sequence). V was clipped by 5 bases and J by 0 bases, with 8 bases between them. For the CDR3, the DNA is TGTGCCAGTAGTTATACAGACTCCTACGAGCAGTACTTC. Protein sequence: CASSYTDSYEQYF.

V is TRBV11-2 and J is TRBJ2-7; 11 bases align to TRBD2. The CDR3 has 17 amino acids. The trim removed 5 bases at V and 3 bases at J, leaving 12 bases unmatched. Germline lookup yields CDR1 SGHAT and CDR2 FQNNGV. DNA of the CDR3: TGTGCCAGCAGCCAGACACCCACTAGCGGGAGTTTCTACGAGCAGTACTTC. This translates into CASSQTPTSGSFYEQYF. Together with reference TRBV11-2 and TRBJ2-7, the CDR3 gives the full variable domain: EAGVAQSPRYKIIEKRQSVAFWCNPISGHATLYWYQQILGQGPKLLIQFQNNGVVDDSQLPKDRFSAERLKGVDSTLKIQPAKLEDSAVYLCASSQTPTSGSFYEQYFGPGTRLTVT.

The J gene is TRBJ2-5, the V gene TRBV27; 9 nucleotides align to TRBD2. The germline CDR1 and CDR2 sequences are MNHEY and SMNVEV (reference sequence). This CDR3 comprises 17 residues. V dropped 6 bases and J dropped 1; count of bases not matched to a gene: 12. CDR3 sequence: CASRDQLAGAAQETQYF. CDR3 bases: TGTGCCAGCAGGGACCAGTTAGCGGGAGCGGCCCAAGAGACCCAGTACTTC.

The CDR3: CSVGFDGRALVHNEQFF. The CDR3, as DNA: TGCAGCGTTGGGTTTGACGGGAGGGCCCTGGTTCACAATGAGCAGTTCTTC. The J gene is TRBJ2-1, the V gene TRBV29-1, with 8 bases matching TRBD2. The ends lost 4 bases at V and 5 bases at J; junction bases unmatched: 16. This CDR3 is 17 amino acids long. CDR1 is SQVTM and CDR2 is ANQGSEA in the germline V gene.

The V and J genes are TRBV6-5 and TRBJ2-3; 9 bases are a match to TRBD2. The CDR3 spans 16 residues. The V segment lost 0 bases and the J segment 2 bases; nucleotides outside the gene matches: 3. Germline CDR1 is MNHEY and CDR2 is SVGAGI. The CDR3: CASSYSSGGYTDTQYF. The CDR3 nucleotides are TGTGCCAGCAGTTACTCGAGCGGGGGGTACACAGATACGCAGTATTTT.

The table lists this clone with a count of one. The chain has TRBV18 and TRBJ1-5, with 8 bases lining up with TRBD1. J lost 2 bases, V lost 3 bases, and 3 bases had no gene match. The CDR3 covers 15 residues. CDR1 KGHSH and CDR2 LQKENI come from the germline V gene. The CDR3 nucleotides are TGTGCCAGCTCACCTCAGGGGGCCGGCAATCAGCCCCAGCATTTT. Translating gives CASSPQGAGNQPQHF.

The V call is TRBV5-6, the J call TRBJ1-2; tentative D call: TRBD1 (6 bases). The ends were cut back, 0 bases at V and 3 bases at J, with 9 bases in the middle. CDR1 SGHDT and CDR2 YYEEEE come from the germline V gene. The CDR3 totals 14 residues. CDR3 loop: CASSLGGLHYGYTF. The DNA of the CDR3 is TGTGCCAGCAGCTTGGGGGGGCTGCACTATGGCTACACCTTC. Based on the CDR3 plus reference TRBV5-6 and TRBJ1-2, the full variable domain is DAGVTQSPTHLIKTRGQQVTLRCSPKSGHDTVSWYQQALGQGPQFIFQYYEEEERQRGNFPDRFSGHQFPNYSSELNVNALLLGDSALYLCASSLGGLHYGYTFGSGTRLTVV.

J is TRBJ2-7 and V is TRBV9, with D perhaps TRBD2 (6 bases). Trimming took off 3 bases at V and 2 bases at J, with 9 bases between the two ends. This CDR3 has 13 residues. Per germline, CDR1 SGDLS and CDR2 YYNGEE. As DNA, the CDR3 is TGTGCCAGCAGCGCCGGGAGTGCCTACGAGCAGTACTTC. As protein: CASSAGSAYEQYF.

In this sample, this clone turned up once. V usage is TRBV12-5 and J usage is TRBJ2-7; D not resolved. Germline CDR1 reads LGHNT; CDR2 reads FRNRAP. The ends were cut back, 3 bases at V and 4 bases at J, with 7 bases in the middle. CDR3 length: 12 residues. DNA of the CDR3: TGTGCTAGTGGTTTTTCGGAGTACGAGCAGTACTTC. It yields the protein CASGFSEYEQYF.

The chain carries TRBV6-1 and TRBJ2-7; 12 bases line up with TRBD1. CDR1 and CDR2 from the germline V gene are MNHNS and SASEGT. The length of the CDR3 is 16 residues. With V trimmed by 6 bases and J by 3 bases, 9 bases remained unmatched. CDR3: CASSETGTGGIYEQYF. CDR3 in DNA: TGTGCCAGCAGCGAAACGGGGACAGGGGGCATCTACGAGCAGTACTTC.

The chain couples TRBV2 to TRBJ2-1; 7 bases line up with TRBD2. Germline-derived CDR1 and CDR2 are SNHLY and FYNNEI. The J segment lost 8 bases and the V segment lost 7 bases, leaving 14 bases of the junction unmatched. This CDR3 comprises 15 residues. The CDR3 here is CASISGGPEGYEQFF. In DNA form, the CDR3 reads TGTGCCAGCATCTCGGGAGGTCCTGAGGGTTATGAGCAGTTCTTC.

The rearrangement uses TRBV7-3 and TRBJ2-5, with TRBD1 identical over 8 bases. CDR1 and CDR2 from the germline V gene are SGHTA and FQGTGA. The CDR3 spans 14 residues. V was pared by 3 bases and J by 4 bases, with 4 bases of the junction left unmatched. In DNA, the CDR3 is TGTGCCAGCAGCTTGGGACAGGCCGGAGAGACCCAGTACTTC. Amino acids: CASSLGQAGETQYF.

The chain combines TRBV28 with TRBJ2-1; 10 bases match TRBD1. This CDR3 has 17 residues. V trimming: 10 bases; J trimming: 7 bases; junction bases outside the gene matches: 19. Germline CDR1 is MDHEN and CDR2 is SYDVKM. In nucleotides, the CDR3 is TGTGCCACCTCCCGACCGGGACAGGGGATTGTAGGGAATGAGCAGTTCTTC. Translated, it gives CATSRPGQGIVGNEQFF.

This chain links TRBV18 with TRBJ2-7; TRBD2 might be the D (6 bases). The germline CDR1 and CDR2 sequences are KGHSH and LQKENI. V lost 3 bases and J 3 bases, leaving 12 bases between the germline ends. The CDR3 runs 14 residues. CDR3: CASSPSRGDYEQYF. In nucleotides, the CDR3 is TGTGCCAGCTCACCCTCGCGGGGAGACTACGAGCAGTACTTC.

The V gene is TRBV30, the J gene TRBJ2-2; 9 bases line up with TRBD1. This CDR3 spans 14 amino acids. With V trimmed by 7 bases and J by 5 bases, 8 bases remained unmatched. Germline CDR1 is GTSNPN and CDR2 is SVGIG (reference sequence). CDR3 region: CAYQLGTGTGELFF. The CDR3 DNA is TGTGCCTACCAACTGGGGACAGGGACCGGGGAGCTGTTTTTT.

Regarding this clone: Other DNA variants within this sample encode the same CDR3. The gene calls are TRBV6-5 and TRBJ1-1, with D tentatively TRBD1 (6 bases). The V gene lost 6 bases and the J gene lost 3 bases, with 14 bases spanning the gap. CDR1 and CDR2 (germline): MNHEY, SVGAGI. The CDR3 loop spans 14 amino acids. CDR3 protein: CASSLQGEYTEAFF. CDR3 DNA sequence: TGTGCCAGCAGCTTACAGGGAGAGTACACTGAAGCTTTCTTT.

The chain carries TRBV15 and TRBJ2-1, with a weak D call TRBD1 (6 bases). Germline CDR1 is LNHNV and CDR2 is YYDKDF (reference sequence). The CDR3 is made up of 18 amino acids. The germline V and J ends were trimmed by 3 bases and 2 bases, with 20 bases remaining between them. The CDR3 DNA sequence: TGTGCCACCAGCAGTCCGGGACGCTCGGGGACAACCTACAATGAGCAGTTCTTC. Its protein is CATSSPGRSGTTYNEQFF.

This clone was found a few times. The chain carries TRBV4-1 and TRBJ2-7; D is unresolved. V was trimmed by 3 bases and J by 2 bases, leaving 8 bases between them. Germline lookup yields CDR1 MGHRA and CDR2 YSYEKL. The CDR3 runs 13 residues. CDR3 nucleotides: TGCGCCAGCAGCCACGTCAGGACCTACGAGCAGTACTTC. Protein product: CASSHVRTYEQYF.

This chain joins TRBV6-5 and TRBJ1-5; D ambiguous. CDR3 length: 13 residues. Germline V gene data show CDR1 as MNHEY and CDR2 as SVGAGI. The germline V and J ends were trimmed by 2 bases and 5 bases, with 7 bases remaining between them. DNA for the CDR3: TGTGCCAGCAGTTACACGGAGCATCAGCCCCAGCATTTT. It is translated as CASSYTEHQPQHF.